The 32 T cell receptor beta chains below come from one sample, sequenced in a study of T cells in Graves' hyperthyroidism and ophthalmopathy. Amplification of TCR beta CDR3 regions was performed using RNA transcripts as template. First-round RT-PCR targeting the TCR CDR3 was performed with the HTBI primer set. MiXCR, run by TCRdb on the multiplex PCR reads, gives a single entry per CDR3 protein. The sample has 250,000 to 300,000 distinct CDR3 sequences, more than 10% seen once. Sequenced sample: blood. All receptors come from a woman aged 30 to 39 with Graves' hyperthyroidism that later progressed to Graves' ophthalmopathy.

Many counts were recorded for this clonotype. For the CDR3, the DNA is TGTGCCATCGCGGCTGTCGGGGGAAGCGAAAAACTGTTTTTT. This gives the protein CAIAAVGGSEKLFF. The chain is built from TRBV10-3 and TRBJ1-4; D is perhaps TRBD1 (5 bases). Trimming took off 8 bases at V and 8 bases at J, with 18 bases between the two ends. The germline V gene encodes CDR1 ENHRY and CDR2 SYGVKD. This CDR3 is 14 amino acids long.

This chain connects TRBV14 to TRBJ1-6; 7 nucleotides agree with TRBD1. V trimming: 2 bases; J trimming: 6 bases; junction bases outside the gene matches: 7. The V gene's germline CDR1 is SGHDN and CDR2 FVKESK. This CDR3 region has 16 residues. The CDR3 region has the DNA TGTGCCAGCAGCCAATCGAGGACAGGTGGTAATTCACCCCTCCACTTT. This translates into CASSQSRTGGNSPLHF.

This clonotype was picked up a small number of times. The chain joins TRBV7-2 to TRBJ2-5, with TRBD2 identical over 7 bases. CDR1 is SGHTA and CDR2 is FQGNSA in the germline V gene. The CDR3 spans 14 residues. The junction had 8 bases not matched to a gene; V was cut back by 5 bases and J by 5 bases. DNA of the CDR3: TGTGCCAGCAGCCAGATGGGGGGGGGGGAGACCCAGTACTTC. Its protein is CASSQMGGGETQYF.

There are many counts of this clonotype. The rearrangement links TRBV24-1 to TRBJ1-1; 7 nucleotides line up with TRBD1. V lost 4 bases to trimming and J lost 5 bases; unmatched junction nucleotides: 3. From germline, CDR1 is KGHDR and CDR2 SFDVKD. This CDR3 has 13 amino acids. In DNA form, the CDR3 reads TGTGCCACCAGTGAGGCAGGGGGTACTGAAGCTTTCTTT. It is translated as CATSEAGGTEAFF.

This chain connects TRBV9 to TRBJ2-7; no clear D gene. CDR1 is SGDLS, CDR2 YYNGEE, per germline. The length of the CDR3 is 14 residues. The V gene lost 4 bases and the J gene lost 6 bases, with 17 bases spanning the gap. CDR3 region: CASSSGHLKIEQYF. In DNA, the CDR3 is TGTGCCAGCAGCTCCGGGCACTTGAAGATCGAGCAGTACTTC.

This clonotype was picked up many times. The V and J genes are TRBV13 and TRBJ2-7, with D tentatively TRBD1 (5 bases). The germline gives CDR1 PRHDT, CDR2 FYEKMQ (reference sequence). V lost 7 bases to trimming and J lost 5 bases, with 9 bases between them. The CDR3 sequence is 11 residues long. This CDR3 is CASIGANEQYF. CDR3 DNA: TGTGCCAGCATTGGGGCGAACGAGCAGTACTTC.

This clonotype has more than one count but fewer than ten. The V call is TRBV6-1, the J call TRBJ2-2; a weak D match, TRBD2 (5 bases). From germline, CDR1 is MNHNS and CDR2 SASEGT. V was trimmed by 6 bases and J by 7 bases, leaving 15 bases between them. The CDR3 has 14 amino acids. In DNA form, the CDR3 reads TGTGCCAGCAGCCCCTCCGCCGGGGACGGGGAGCTGTTTTTT. This sequence encodes CASSPSAGDGELFF.

This clonotype was observed many times. The V and J genes are TRBV7-9 and TRBJ2-3; TRBD2 is a possible D gene (6 bases). The germline V gene encodes CDR1 SEHNR and CDR2 FQNEAQ (reference sequence). There are 15 residues in the CDR3. Trimming took 1 base from V and 3 from J, leaving 11 bases between them. CDR3 sequence: CASSLGRGNTDTQYF. The CDR3 nucleotides read TGTGCCAGCAGCTTAGGGCGCGGGAATACAGATACGCAGTATTTT.

This clonotype occurred many times. The V call is TRBV7-8, the J call TRBJ2-7; perhaps TRBD1 as D (5 bases). CDR3 length equals 14 residues. Germline assignment: CDR1 SGHVS and CDR2 FQNEAQ. Trimming took 5 bases from V and 0 from J, leaving 11 bases between them. CDR3 in amino acids: CASSPGHTSYEQYF. The DNA of the CDR3 is TGTGCCAGCAGCCCAGGACACACCTCCTACGAGCAGTACTTC. The variable domain in full, completed from reference TRBV7-8 and TRBJ2-7, reads GAGVSQSPRYKVAKRGQDVALRCDPISGHVSLFWYQQALGQGPEFLTYFQNEAQLDKSGLPSDRFFAERPEGSVSTLKIQRTQQEDSAVYLCASSPGHTSYEQYFGPGTRLTVT.

This rearrangement joins TRBV9 to TRBJ2-1; weak D call: TRBD2 (6 bases). V lost 5 bases and J 3 bases, leaving 12 bases between the germline ends. The CDR3 length is 14 residues. Germline CDR1 and CDR2: SGDLS and YYNGEE. CDR3 in DNA: TGTGCCAGCAGGAAGGGTAGCGGCTACAATGAGCAGTTCTTC. Amino acids: CASRKGSGYNEQFF.

This clonotype has at least ten counts. The chain employs TRBV27 and TRBJ2-7, with 14 bases fitting TRBD2. The CDR3 length is 17 residues. Germline V gene lookup returns CDR1 MNHEY and CDR2 SMNVEV (reference sequence). Losses at the gene ends were 8 bases for V and 4 bases for J; bases not matched to a gene: 13. The CDR3 region is CASQDSGTSGSRYEQYF. Here the CDR3 DNA reads TGTGCCAGCCAAGACTCTGGGACTAGCGGGAGTAGGTACGAGCAGTACTTC.

This clonotype was counted between two and nine times. The CDR3 DNA is TGTGCCAGCAGCTTAGTGGGACTTGATAGAGAGACCCAGTACTTC. Translated: CASSLVGLDRETQYF. V usage is TRBV7-9 and J usage is TRBJ2-5; possible D gene TRBD2, 6 bases. The V gene's germline CDR1 is SEHNR and CDR2 FQNEAQ (reference sequence). Deletions cut 1 base from V and 4 bases from J, with 13 bases between. The length of the CDR3 is 15 residues.

The sample holds many counts of this clonotype. This chain joins TRBV7-2 and TRBJ2-3, with 8 bases matching TRBD2. After removal of 1 base from V and 4 bases from J, the junction contained 10 bases not matched to a gene. This CDR3 spans 17 amino acids. Germline CDR1 reads SGHTA; CDR2 reads FQGNSA. The CDR3 loop is CASSLGPQRERADTQYF. As DNA, the CDR3 is TGTGCCAGCAGCTTAGGCCCCCAGCGGGAGAGGGCAGATACGCAGTATTTT.

This clonotype was detected many times. The chain carries TRBV24-1 and TRBJ2-1; 14 positions match TRBD2. This CDR3 is 17 amino acids long. Per germline, CDR1 KGHDR and CDR2 SFDVKD. With 2 bases clipped from V and 5 bases from J, the junction kept 4 bases outside the gene matches. In nucleotides, the CDR3 is TGTGCCACCAGTGATTCCCCGGGACTAGCGGGAGACAATGAGCAGTTCTTC. It is translated as CATSDSPGLAGDNEQFF.

This clonotype was seen ten or more times. The chain combines TRBV13 with TRBJ2-7; 8 bases match TRBD1. After removal of 5 bases from V and 3 bases from J, the junction contained 6 bases not matched to a gene. Germline V gene lookup returns CDR1 PRHDT and CDR2 FYEKMQ (reference sequence). The CDR3 has 14 residues. In nucleotides, the CDR3 is TGTGCCAGCAGCAAGACAGGGGCCCTCTACGAGCAGTACTTC. Its translation: CASSKTGALYEQYF.

The table lists this clonotype with a few counts. V and J are TRBV4-1 and TRBJ2-6; D not certain. CDR1 is MGHRA and CDR2 is YSYEKL in the germline V gene. This CDR3 has 15 residues. V was cut by 4 bases and J by 2 bases, with 9 bases left in between. The CDR3 here is CASSLSFTGANVLTF. The CDR3 DNA follows: TGCGCCAGCAGCCTATCATTTACTGGGGCCAACGTCCTGACTTTC.

This clonotype was picked up one time. The chain combines TRBV10-3 with TRBJ2-3; D possibly corresponds to TRBD1 (5 bases). Germline V gene data show CDR1 as ENHRY and CDR2 as SYGVKD. V was trimmed by 2 bases and J by 9 bases, leaving 15 bases between them. CDR3 length equals 14 residues. DNA of the CDR3: TGTGCCATCAGTGAGCCATCCATAGGGGCGACGCAGTATTTT. It translates to CAISEPSIGATQYF.

This clonotype showed up many times. V is TRBV7-6 and J is TRBJ2-7; possible D gene TRBD2, 5 bases. Trimming took off 1 base at V and 6 bases at J, with 7 bases between the two ends. This CDR3 is built from 12 residues. Germline CDR1 SGHVS, CDR2 FNYEAQ. The CDR3 sequence: CASSLEAGEQYF. The CDR3 nucleotides are TGTGCCAGCAGCTTAGAGGCGGGCGAGCAGTACTTC.

The chain has TRBV4-3 and TRBJ2-7; 9 nucleotides align to TRBD2. Per the germline V gene, CDR1 is LGHNA and CDR2 is YSLEER. Trimming cost V 2 bases and J 2 bases; bases outside gene matches: 10. The CDR3 runs 17 residues. The CDR3 here is CASSQLGSGRTTYEQYF. The CDR3 DNA reads as TGCGCCAGCAGCCAACTCGGTAGCGGGAGAACAACCTACGAGCAGTACTTC.

This clonotype is a singleton in its sample. This chain links TRBV30 with TRBJ2-5, with 11 positions matching TRBD1. The CDR3 covers 15 residues. Germline CDR1 GTSNPN, CDR2 SVGIG (reference sequence). V was clipped by 2 bases and J by 5 bases; unmatched bases: 7. The CDR3, as DNA: TGTGCCTGGAGTACCGGGACAGGGGGTCTTGAGACCCAGTACTTC. It specifies CAWSTGTGGLETQYF.

In this sample, this clonotype turned up many times. The chain uses TRBV5-1 and TRBJ2-3, with a weak D call TRBD2 (6 bases). Trimming removed 1 base at V and 3 bases at J, with 12 bases between. This CDR3 comprises 15 residues. From germline, CDR1 is SGHRS and CDR2 YFSETQ. CDR3 amino acids: CASSLRRTNTDTQYF. In nucleotides, the CDR3 is TGCGCCAGCAGCTTGAGGAGGACTAATACAGATACGCAGTATTTT.

This clonotype was counted at least ten times. This sequence joins TRBV27 and TRBJ2-1; 8 bases are a match to TRBD1. Looked up from germline, CDR1 is MNHEY and CDR2 is SMNVEV (reference sequence). The CDR3 has 14 amino acids. The ends lost 6 bases at V and 3 bases at J; junction bases unmatched: 4. In DNA form, the CDR3 reads TGTGCCAGCAGAATTACAGGGGGCTACAATGAGCAGTTCTTC. Translation gives CASRITGGYNEQFF.

The chain uses TRBV9 and TRBJ1-1, with D maybe TRBD1 (5 bases). The CDR3 extends over 14 amino acids. The V end lost 4 bases, the J end lost 1 base, and 11 bases lay between the germline ends. CDR1 is SGDLS and CDR2 is YYNGEE in the germline V gene. The CDR3 spells CASSSGAENTEAFF. In DNA, the CDR3 is TGTGCCAGCAGCTCTGGGGCAGAGAACACTGAAGCTTTCTTT.

The CDR3 sequence is CASSQLANQETQYF. DNA of the CDR3: TGCGCCAGCAGCCAACTAGCTAATCAAGAGACCCAGTACTTC. The chain has TRBV5-1 and TRBJ2-5; TRBD2 is a possible D gene (6 bases). CDR1 is SGHRS and CDR2 is YFSETQ in the germline V gene. V was trimmed by 4 bases and J by 2 bases, leaving 12 bases between them. The CDR3 covers 14 residues.

As to this clonotype: This may come from a read error, since a much larger clone is one base off. V gene TRBV15 combines with J gene TRBJ2-5; D remains unclear. V was cut by 1 base and J by 3 bases, with 6 bases left in between. Germline lookup yields CDR1 LNHNV and CDR2 YYDKDF (reference sequence). This CDR3 comprises 13 residues. The CDR3 loop is CATSRAAEETQYF. CDR3 DNA sequence: TGTGCCACCAGCAGAGCGGCGGAAGAGACCCAGTACTTC.

The table lists this clonotype with a few counts. The chain employs TRBV15 and TRBJ1-4, with unresolved D. Trimming removed 7 bases from V and 6 bases from J, with 12 bases in between. The V gene's germline CDR1 is LNHNV and CDR2 YYDKDF (reference sequence). This CDR3 is built from 13 residues. CDR3 residues: CATIDQRHEKLFF. In DNA form, the CDR3 reads TGTGCCACCATCGACCAGAGGCATGAAAAACTGTTTTTT.

There are many counts of this clonotype. The CDR3 nucleotides read TGCAGTGCTAGAGTGGAGGGGTCTGGGGCCAACGTCCTGACTTTC. Translation: CSARVEGSGANVLTF. The rearrangement joins TRBV20-1 to TRBJ2-6; maybe TRBD2 (6 bases). Germline CDR1 DFQATT, CDR2 SNEGSKA (reference sequence). Trimming cost V 1 base and J 1 base, with 8 bases left between them. This CDR3 is 15 amino acids long.

This clonotype was detected many times. The chain links TRBV6-6 to TRBJ2-1; unclear D gene. Germline lookup yields CDR1 MNHNY and CDR2 SVGAGI (reference sequence). The V end lost 2 bases, the J end lost 7 bases, and 21 bases lay between the germline ends. The CDR3 has 17 residues. The chain's CDR3 is CASSYARSAERKNEQFF. The DNA of the CDR3 is TGTGCCAGCAGTTACGCCAGGTCGGCGGAAAGGAAGAATGAGCAGTTCTTC.

The table lists this clonotype with many counts. This rearrangement joins TRBV15 to TRBJ1-1, with D perhaps matching TRBD1 (6 bases). The V and J ends lost 2 bases and 4 bases respectively, with 11 bases between them. Per the germline V gene, CDR1 is LNHNV and CDR2 is YYDKDF (reference sequence). The CDR3 length is 14 residues. The CDR3 coding sequence is TGTGCCACCAGCAGACTACAGGGAGGCACTGAAGCTTTCTTT. Translated: CATSRLQGGTEAFF.

Ten or more counts support this clonotype. One end of the junction does not line up with germline, which may come from a read error. The CDR3: CASSSPGLADETQYF. CDR3 sequence (DNA): TGTGCCAGCTCATCACCGGGACTAGCGGATGAGACCCAGTACTTC. The chain uses TRBV18 and TRBJ2-5; the match to TRBD2 covers 11 bases. The CDR3 sequence is 15 residues long. The germline V gene has CDR1 KGHSH and CDR2 LQKENI. Supplemented by reference TRBV18 and TRBJ2-5, the full variable domain reads NAGVMQNPRHLVRRRGQEARLRCSPMKGHSHVYWYRQLPEEGLKFMVYLQKENIIDESGMPKERFSAEFPKEGPSILRIQQVVRGDSAAYFCASSSPGLADETQYFGPGTRLLVL.

The sample holds many counts of this clonotype. The rearrangement links TRBV19 to TRBJ1-2, with TRBD1 matching 8 bases. The germline gives CDR1 LNHDA, CDR2 SQIVND (reference sequence). The CDR3 totals 13 residues. V lost 4 bases to trimming and J lost 8 bases; unmatched junction nucleotides: 6. The CDR3 is CASSTGTGRGYTF. CDR3 nucleotide sequence: TGTGCCAGTAGTACCGGGACAGGCCGGGGCTACACCTTC.

This chain uses TRBV15 with TRBJ1-5; maybe TRBD1 (5 bases). Looked up from germline, CDR1 is LNHNV and CDR2 is YYDKDF (reference sequence). This CDR3 region has 13 residues. V lost 7 bases and J 5 bases, leaving 12 bases between the germline ends. The DNA of the CDR3 is TGTGCCACCACCAGCAGGGTTGATCAGCCCCAGCATTTT. Its protein is CATTSRVDQPQHF.